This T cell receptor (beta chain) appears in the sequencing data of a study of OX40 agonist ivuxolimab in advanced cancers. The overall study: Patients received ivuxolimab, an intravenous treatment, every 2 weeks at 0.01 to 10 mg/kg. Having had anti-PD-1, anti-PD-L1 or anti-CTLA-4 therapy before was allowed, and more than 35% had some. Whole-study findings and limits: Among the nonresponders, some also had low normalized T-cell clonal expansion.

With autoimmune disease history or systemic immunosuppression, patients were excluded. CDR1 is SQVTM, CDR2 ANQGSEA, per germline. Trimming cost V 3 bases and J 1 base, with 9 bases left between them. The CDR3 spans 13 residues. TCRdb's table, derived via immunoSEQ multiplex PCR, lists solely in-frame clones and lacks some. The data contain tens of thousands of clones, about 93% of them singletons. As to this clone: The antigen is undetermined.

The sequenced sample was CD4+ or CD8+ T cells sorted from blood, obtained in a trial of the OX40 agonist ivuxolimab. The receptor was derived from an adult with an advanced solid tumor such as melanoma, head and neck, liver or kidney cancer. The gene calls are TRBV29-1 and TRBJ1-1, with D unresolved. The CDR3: CSVDTRQNTEAFF. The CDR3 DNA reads TGCAGCGTTGACACCCGACAGAACACTGAAGCTTTCTTT. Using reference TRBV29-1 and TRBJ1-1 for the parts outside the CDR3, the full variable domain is SAVISQKPSRDICQRGTSLTIQCQVDSQVTMMFWYRQQPGQSLTLIATANQGSEATYESGFVIDKFPISRPNLTFSTLTVSNMSPEDSSIYLCSVDTRQNTEAFFGQGTRLTVV.